This entry lists 27 T cell receptor beta chains sequenced from one sample in a study of CD8 T cells in Susac syndrome. When the RNA was reverse transcribed, random hexamers were used with an input of roughly 0.5 to 1 ug. TCRdb reanalysed the immunoSEQ multiplex PCR reads using MiXCR and keeps one entry per CDR3 protein. The sample contains some 450,000 distinct CDR3 sequences, around 85% of which appear only once. Sequencing was performed on CD8+ T cells from PBMCs. These receptors were collected from a human donor with multiple sclerosis.

V gene TRBV7-6 combines with J gene TRBJ2-7, with TRBD1 matching 8 bases. Trimming took 4 bases from V and 6 from J; bases not matched to a gene: 11. CDR3 length equals 15 residues. Germline CDR1 reads SGHVS; CDR2 reads FNYEAQ. The CDR3 DNA is TGTGCCAGCAGCTCCGGGACAGGCGAGGTTCTCGAGCAGTACTTC. It codes for CASSSGTGEVLEQYF.

The J gene is TRBJ1-5, the V gene TRBV30; D is unclear. The CDR3 is 13 amino acids. Germline V gives CDR1 GTSNPN, CDR2 SVGIG (reference sequence). Trimming shortened V by 1 base and J by 2 bases, and 6 bases separated the two germline ends. This CDR3 reads CAWSELGNQPQHF. CDR3 bases: TGTGCCTGGAGTGAATTGGGCAATCAGCCCCAGCATTTT.

The chain joins TRBV19 to TRBJ2-1, with 11 positions matching TRBD2. This CDR3 spans 15 amino acids. The V gene's germline CDR1 is LNHDA and CDR2 SQIVND (reference sequence). V dropped 4 bases and J dropped 3; count of bases not matched to a gene: 2. CDR3 sequence (DNA): TGTGCCAGTAGTAGACTAGCGGGAATCTACAATGAGCAGTTCTTC. This sequence encodes CASSRLAGIYNEQFF.

The chain joins TRBV27 to TRBJ1-4; D uncertain. Germline CDR1 is MNHEY and CDR2 is SMNVEV (reference sequence). The CDR3 length is 13 residues. V dropped 3 bases and J dropped 8 bases, with 10 bases sitting between them. For the CDR3, the DNA is TGTGCCAGCAGTTTCGGGATAAAGGAAAAACTGTTTTTT. Amino acids: CASSFGIKEKLFF. Using reference TRBV27 and TRBJ1-4 for the parts outside the CDR3, the full variable domain is EAQVTQNPRYLITVTGKKLTVTCSQNMNHEYMSWYRQDPGLGLRQIYYSMNVEVTDKGDVPEGYKVSRKEKRNFPLILESPSPNQTSLYFCASSFGIKEKLFFGSGTQLSVL.

This chain connects TRBV27 to TRBJ2-1; D remains ambiguous. This CDR3 is 16 amino acids long. V lost 1 base, J lost 0 bases, and 10 bases lay in between. Germline lookup yields CDR1 MNHEY and CDR2 SMNVEV (reference sequence). The CDR3 loop is CASSLLGSPSYNEQFF. The CDR3 nucleotides are TGTGCCAGCAGTTTATTGGGCAGCCCCTCCTACAATGAGCAGTTCTTC.

The V gene is TRBV4-1, the J gene TRBJ2-7, with 7 bases matching TRBD1. The trim removed 1 base at V and 6 bases at J, leaving 3 bases unmatched. CDR3 size: 13 residues. Per the germline V gene, CDR1 is MGHRA and CDR2 is YSYEKL. The CDR3 reads CASSQGQGFEQYF. The CDR3 coding sequence is TGCGCCAGCAGCCAAGGACAGGGATTCGAGCAGTACTTC.

This sequence joins TRBV29-1 and TRBJ1-2, with D unresolved. This CDR3 is 10 amino acids long. CDR1 is SQVTM, CDR2 ANQGSEA, per germline. Trimming pared 4 bases from V and 12 bases from J, leaving 12 bases between. Here the CDR3 DNA reads TGCAGCGTTGCCGACGGACCGCACACCTTC. Translation gives CSVADGPHTF.

V gene TRBV27 combines with J gene TRBJ2-5; D not certain. V dropped 5 bases and J dropped 2 bases, with 15 bases sitting between them. Germline V gene data show CDR1 as MNHEY and CDR2 as SMNVEV (reference sequence). CDR3 length equals 15 residues. DNA of the CDR3: TGTGCCAGCAGTGCCCACGGTTCAGGTCAAGAGACCCAGTACTTC. It specifies CASSAHGSGQETQYF.

The gene calls are TRBV29-1 and TRBJ2-3; 11 bases map to TRBD2. Germline CDR1 reads SQVTM; CDR2 reads ANQGSEA. Trimming at V came to 1 base and at J to 0 bases, leaving 9 bases not matched to a gene. CDR3 length equals 18 residues. CDR3 sequence (DNA): TGCAGCGTTGAAGGGGGGCTAGCGGGAGGAGGTAGCACAGATACGCAGTATTTT. It specifies CSVEGGLAGGGSTDTQYF.

V usage is TRBV7-6 and J usage is TRBJ2-5; TRBD1 matches 8 bases. The CDR3 covers 16 residues. Germline V gives CDR1 SGHVS, CDR2 FNYEAQ. J gave up 3 bases and V 3 bases, and 9 bases lay outside the gene matches. The CDR3, as DNA: TGTGCCAGCAGCTTTAGACAGGGGCCGCTAGAAGAGACCCAGTACTTC. Translated, it gives CASSFRQGPLEETQYF.

In this sample, this clonotype turned up once. The rearrangement links TRBV5-4 to TRBJ2-7, with 8 bases aligning to TRBD1. Unmatched junction bases numbered 5, after V lost 0 bases and J lost 6 bases. CDR1 is SGHNT and CDR2 is YYREEE in the germline V gene (reference sequence). The CDR3 runs 14 residues. The CDR3 coding sequence is TGTGCCAGCAGCTTGGTGCAGGGGGCAAGCGAGCAGTACTTC. Translating it yields CASSLVQGASEQYF.

The V and J genes are TRBV15 and TRBJ1-2; 9 bases map to TRBD1. This CDR3 spans 14 amino acids. Germline CDR1 reads LNHNV; CDR2 reads YYDKDF (reference sequence). V lost 8 bases to trimming and J lost 8 bases; unmatched junction nucleotides: 12. CDR3 loop: CATGRDRDGSGYTF. For the CDR3, the DNA is TGTGCCACCGGACGGGACAGGGATGGGAGCGGCTACACCTTC.

The rearrangement joins TRBV4-1 to TRBJ2-5; D ambiguous. The germline V gene has CDR1 MGHRA and CDR2 YSYEKL. The ends were cut back, 0 bases at V and 1 base at J, with 12 bases in the middle. The CDR3 has 16 amino acids. CDR3 DNA: TGCGCCAGCAGCCAAGACGTCCTTTTCCGCCAAGAGACCCAGTACTTC. Its protein product is CASSQDVLFRQETQYF.

The rearrangement uses TRBV4-1 and TRBJ1-3; weak D call: TRBD1 (6 bases). The germline gives CDR1 MGHRA, CDR2 YSYEKL. The CDR3 is made up of 14 amino acids. Trimming removed 8 bases at V and 0 bases at J, with 11 bases between. CDR3 residues: CASLGGSSGNTIYF. The DNA of the CDR3 is TGCGCCAGCCTTGGGGGCAGCTCTGGAAACACCATATATTTT.

This chain links TRBV19 with TRBJ1-1, with D unclear. The length of the CDR3 is 13 residues. CDR1 is LNHDA and CDR2 is SQIVND in the germline V gene (reference sequence). The V gene lost 4 bases and the J gene lost 2 bases, with 8 bases spanning the gap. The CDR3 sequence: CASSTTDNTEAFF. The DNA for the CDR3 is TGTGCCAGTAGTACAACGGACAACACTGAAGCTTTCTTT.

This clonotype has just a few counts. This chain connects TRBV7-9 to TRBJ2-1; TRBD1 is a possible D gene (5 bases). The V gene lost 1 base and the J gene lost 3 bases, with 13 bases spanning the gap. This CDR3 has 16 residues. The germline V gene encodes CDR1 SEHNR and CDR2 FQNEAQ (reference sequence). The chain's CDR3 is CASSLGVAGLYNEQFF. As DNA, the CDR3 is TGTGCCAGCAGCTTAGGGGTGGCAGGGCTCTACAATGAGCAGTTCTTC. The variable domain in full, with the rest retrieved from reference TRBV7-9 and TRBJ2-1, is DTGVSQNPRHKITKRGQNVTFRCDPISEHNRLYWYRQTLGQGPEFLTYFQNEAQLEKSRLLSDRFSAERPKGSFSTLEIQRTEQGDSAMYLCASSLGVAGLYNEQFFGPGTRLTVL.

The V and J genes are TRBV20-1 and TRBJ2-2, with 12 bases lining up with TRBD2. J gave up 3 bases and V 5 bases, and 13 bases lay outside the gene matches. Germline V gene lookup returns CDR1 DFQATT and CDR2 SNEGSKA (reference sequence). The CDR3 is 18 amino acids. The chain's CDR3 is CSAPATSGSEVDTGELFF. For the CDR3, the DNA is TGCAGTGCTCCGGCGACTAGCGGGAGTGAGGTAGACACCGGGGAGCTGTTTTTT.

V gene TRBV6-1 combines with J gene TRBJ2-3; no reliable D call. The V end lost 10 bases, the J end lost 0 bases, and 17 bases lay between the germline ends. CDR1 is MNHNS and CDR2 is SASEGT in the germline V gene. This CDR3 is 15 amino acids long. The CDR3 here is CATTPGLGSTDTQYF. The CDR3 DNA is TGTGCCACTACCCCCGGGTTAGGAAGCACAGATACGCAGTATTTT.

This rearrangement joins TRBV7-9 to TRBJ1-2; TRBD1 aligns across 10 bases. Germline V gene data show CDR1 as SEHNR and CDR2 as FQNEAQ (reference sequence). The CDR3 has 13 amino acids. The V and J ends lost 5 bases and 7 bases, in that order; junction bases with no gene match: 4. DNA for the CDR3: TGTGCCAGCAGCCACCGGGACAGGGGTGGCTACACCTTC. It translates to CASSHRDRGGYTF.

The V gene is TRBV6-1, the J gene TRBJ2-1; 8 nucleotides align to TRBD2. The CDR3 is made up of 15 amino acids. Germline V gives CDR1 MNHNS, CDR2 SASEGT. V shed 1 base, J shed 8 bases, and the junction held 7 bases outside the gene matches. This chain's CDR3 is CASSEVGTRAHEQFF. DNA of the CDR3: TGTGCCAGCAGTGAAGTAGGGACTAGGGCCCATGAGCAGTTCTTC.

The chain joins TRBV6-6 to TRBJ2-3, with 10 bases identical to TRBD2. In germline, CDR1 is MNHNY, CDR2 SVGAGI (reference sequence). The CDR3 consists of 16 residues. V dropped 4 bases and J dropped 3; count of bases not matched to a gene: 7. CDR3 protein: CASSSPAGGLTDTQYF. CDR3 bases: TGTGCCAGCAGTTCCCCAGCGGGGGGGCTGACAGATACGCAGTATTTT.

Regarding this clonotype: At one end, the junction sequence differs from germline, possibly due to a read error. The chain uses TRBV29-1 and TRBJ2-2, with 7 bases matching TRBD1. This CDR3 is built from 16 residues. Germline CDR1 and CDR2: SQVTM and ANQGSEA. The CDR3 is CSVEGLRDSNTGELFF. The CDR3 DNA sequence: TGCAGCGTAGAAGGCCTACGGGACAGTAACACCGGGGAGCTGTTTTTT.

The V call is TRBV6-5, the J call TRBJ1-2; the match to TRBD1 covers 11 bases. The germline gives CDR1 MNHEY, CDR2 SVGAGI. The CDR3 runs to 17 residues. J was trimmed by 4 bases and V by 2 bases; bases with no gene match: 9. The CDR3 sequence: CASSYTVQGQGVYGYTF. CDR3 nucleotide sequence: TGTGCCAGCAGTTACACAGTCCAGGGACAGGGGGTCTATGGCTACACCTTC.

This chain links TRBV7-2 with TRBJ2-1; 7 bases are shared with TRBD2. Germline lookup yields CDR1 SGHTA and CDR2 FQGNSA. The CDR3 totals 15 residues. Trimming removed 4 bases from V and 7 bases from J; junction bases left unmatched: 10. CDR3: CASSSGPGGLNEQFF. CDR3 nucleotide sequence: TGTGCCAGCAGCTCCGGGCCGGGAGGCCTAAATGAGCAGTTCTTC.

V is TRBV6-1 and J is TRBJ2-7, with D possibly being TRBD1 (6 bases). Germline CDR1 is MNHNS and CDR2 is SASEGT. V was clipped by 5 bases and J by 2 bases, with 13 bases between them. The CDR3 sequence is 14 residues long. CDR3 nucleotide sequence: TGTGCCAGCAGTCGGCTAGGGGGTACCTACGAGCAGTACTTC. It yields the protein CASSRLGGTYEQYF.

The genes are TRBV7-8 and TRBJ2-2; 11 bases fit TRBD1. J was trimmed by 6 bases and V by 2 bases; bases with no gene match: 5. Germline V CDR1 and CDR2: SGHVS, FQNEAQ. CDR3 length: 16 residues. The DNA of the CDR3 is TGTGCCAGCAGCTTACCGGGACAGGGGGTCGCCGGGGAGCTGTTTTTT. Its protein product is CASSLPGQGVAGELFF. The whole variable domain, remainder taken from reference TRBV7-8 and TRBJ2-2, is GAGVSQSPRYKVAKRGQDVALRCDPISGHVSLFWYQQALGQGPEFLTYFQNEAQLDKSGLPSDRFFAERPEGSVSTLKIQRTQQEDSAVYLCASSLPGQGVAGELFFGEGSRLTVL.

The chain couples TRBV4-1 to TRBJ1-1; 10 bases align to TRBD1. Germline CDR1 MGHRA, CDR2 YSYEKL. This CDR3 region has 13 residues. The trim removed 6 bases at V and 4 bases at J, leaving 2 bases unmatched. The CDR3 sequence: CASRRQGATEAFF. The CDR3, as DNA: TGCGCCAGCAGAAGACAGGGGGCCACTGAAGCTTTCTTT.